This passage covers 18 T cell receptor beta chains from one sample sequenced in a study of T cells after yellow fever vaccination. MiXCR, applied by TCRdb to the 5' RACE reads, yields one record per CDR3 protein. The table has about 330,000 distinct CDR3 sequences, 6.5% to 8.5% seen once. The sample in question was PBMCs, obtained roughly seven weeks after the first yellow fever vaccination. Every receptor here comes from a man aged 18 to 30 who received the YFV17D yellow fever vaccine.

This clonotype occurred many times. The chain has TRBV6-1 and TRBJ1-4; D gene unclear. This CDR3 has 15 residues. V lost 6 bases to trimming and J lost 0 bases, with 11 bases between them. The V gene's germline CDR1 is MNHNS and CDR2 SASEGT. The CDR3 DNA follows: TGTGCCAGCAGCCCCGCACACCCAACTAATGAAAAACTGTTTTTT. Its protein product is CASSPAHPTNEKLFF.

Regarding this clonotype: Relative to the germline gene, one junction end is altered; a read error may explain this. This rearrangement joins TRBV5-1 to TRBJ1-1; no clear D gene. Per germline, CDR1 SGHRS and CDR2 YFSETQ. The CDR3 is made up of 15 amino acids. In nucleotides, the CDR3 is TGCGCCAGCAGCCGCCTCCCCGGGCCCCCGGATCAAGCTTACTTT. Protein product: CASSRLPGPPDQAYF.

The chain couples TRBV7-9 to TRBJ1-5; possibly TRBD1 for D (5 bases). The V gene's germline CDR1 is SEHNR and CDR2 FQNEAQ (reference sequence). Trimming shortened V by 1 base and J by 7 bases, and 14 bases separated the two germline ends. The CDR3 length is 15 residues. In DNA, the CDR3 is TGTGCCAGCAGCTTAGACGGGACGGTGAGGCAGCCCCAGCATTTT. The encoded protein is CASSLDGTVRQPQHF.

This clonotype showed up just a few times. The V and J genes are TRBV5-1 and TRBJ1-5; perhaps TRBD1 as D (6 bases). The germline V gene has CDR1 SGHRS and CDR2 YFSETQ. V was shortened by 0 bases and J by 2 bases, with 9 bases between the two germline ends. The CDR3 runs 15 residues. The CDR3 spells CASSLVAGGNQPQHF. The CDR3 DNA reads TGCGCCAGCAGCTTGGTAGCAGGGGGCAATCAGCCCCAGCATTTT.

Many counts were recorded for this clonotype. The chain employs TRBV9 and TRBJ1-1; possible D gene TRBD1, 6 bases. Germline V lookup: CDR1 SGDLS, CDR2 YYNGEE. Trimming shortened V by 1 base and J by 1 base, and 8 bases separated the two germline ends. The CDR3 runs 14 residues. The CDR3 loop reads CASSVTGANTEAFF. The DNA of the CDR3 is TGTGCCAGCAGCGTAACGGGGGCGAACACTGAAGCTTTCTTT. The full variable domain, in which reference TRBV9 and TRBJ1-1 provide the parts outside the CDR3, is DSGVTQTPKHLITATGQRVTLRCSPRSGDLSVYWYQQSLDQGLQFLIQYYNGEERAKGNILERFSAQQFPDLHSELNLSSLELGDSALYFCASSVTGANTEAFFGQGTRLTVV.

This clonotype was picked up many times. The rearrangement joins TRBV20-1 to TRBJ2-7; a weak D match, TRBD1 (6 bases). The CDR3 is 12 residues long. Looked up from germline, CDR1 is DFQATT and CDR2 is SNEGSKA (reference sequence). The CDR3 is CAVIAGAYEQYF. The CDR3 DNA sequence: TGCGCCGTCATTGCAGGGGCCTACGAGCAGTACTTC.

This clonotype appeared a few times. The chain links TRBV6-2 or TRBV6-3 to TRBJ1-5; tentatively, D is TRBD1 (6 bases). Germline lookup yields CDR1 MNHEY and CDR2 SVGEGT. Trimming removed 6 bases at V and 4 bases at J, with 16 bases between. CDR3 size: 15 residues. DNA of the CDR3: TGTGCCAGCAGCCAAACGCAGGGGTGGAATCAGCCCCAGCATTTT. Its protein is CASSQTQGWNQPQHF.

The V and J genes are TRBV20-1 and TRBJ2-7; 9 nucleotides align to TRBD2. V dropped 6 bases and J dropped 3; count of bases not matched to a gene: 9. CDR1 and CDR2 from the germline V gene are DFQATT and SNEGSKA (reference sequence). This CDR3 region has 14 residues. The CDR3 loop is CSAVSVSGGYEQYF. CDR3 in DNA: TGCAGTGCCGTTAGTGTTAGCGGGGGCTACGAGCAGTACTTC.

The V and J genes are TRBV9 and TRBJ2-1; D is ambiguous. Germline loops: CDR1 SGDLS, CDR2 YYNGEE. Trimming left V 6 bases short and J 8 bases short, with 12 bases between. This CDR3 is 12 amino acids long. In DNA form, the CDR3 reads TGTGCCAGCACGGGTGGTGTCGATGAGCAGTTCTTC. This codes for CASTGGVDEQFF.

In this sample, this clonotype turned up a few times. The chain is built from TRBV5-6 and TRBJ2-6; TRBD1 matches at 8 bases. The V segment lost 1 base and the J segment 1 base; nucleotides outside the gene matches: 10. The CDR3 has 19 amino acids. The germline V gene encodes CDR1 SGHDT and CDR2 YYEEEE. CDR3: CASSLNWGTGSSGANVLTF. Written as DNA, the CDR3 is TGTGCCAGCAGCTTGAATTGGGGGACAGGCTCTTCTGGGGCCAACGTCCTGACTTTC. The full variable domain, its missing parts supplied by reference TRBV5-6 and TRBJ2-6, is DAGVTQSPTHLIKTRGQQVTLRCSPKSGHDTVSWYQQALGQGPQFIFQYYEEEERQRGNFPDRFSGHQFPNYSSELNVNALLLGDSALYLCASSLNWGTGSSGANVLTFGAGSRLTVL.

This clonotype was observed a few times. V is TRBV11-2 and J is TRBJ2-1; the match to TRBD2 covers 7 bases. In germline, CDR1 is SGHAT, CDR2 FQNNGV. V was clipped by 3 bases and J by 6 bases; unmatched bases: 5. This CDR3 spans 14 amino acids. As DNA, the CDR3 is TGTGCCAGCAGCTTTGTTGGGGGGGTCAATGAGCAGTTCTTC. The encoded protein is CASSFVGGVNEQFF.

This CDR3 reads CASSLTRDRGRETQYF. Here the CDR3 DNA reads TGTGCCAGCAGCTTAACACGGGACAGGGGGCGAGAGACCCAGTACTTC. The chain combines TRBV7-8 with TRBJ2-5, with 12 bases that match TRBD1. This CDR3 contains 16 residues. The V and J ends lost 2 bases and 4 bases, in that order; junction bases with no gene match: 5. Germline V gives CDR1 SGHVS, CDR2 FQNEAQ. The full variable domain, in which reference TRBV7-8 and TRBJ2-5 provide the parts outside the CDR3, is GAGVSQSPRYKVAKRGQDVALRCDPISGHVSLFWYQQALGQGPEFLTYFQNEAQLDKSGLPSDRFFAERPEGSVSTLKIQRTQQEDSAVYLCASSLTRDRGRETQYFGPGTRLLVL.

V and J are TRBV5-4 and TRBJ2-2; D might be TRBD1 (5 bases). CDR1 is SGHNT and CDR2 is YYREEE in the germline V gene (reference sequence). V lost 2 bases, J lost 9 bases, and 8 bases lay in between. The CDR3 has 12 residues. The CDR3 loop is CASSFDSWELFF. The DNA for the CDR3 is TGTGCCAGCAGCTTCGACAGCTGGGAGCTGTTTTTT.

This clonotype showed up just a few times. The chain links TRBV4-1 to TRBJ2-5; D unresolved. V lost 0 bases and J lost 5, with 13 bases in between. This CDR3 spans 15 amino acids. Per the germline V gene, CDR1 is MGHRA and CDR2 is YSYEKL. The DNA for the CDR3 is TGCGCCAGCAGCCAAGATCCCGGCAATTGGGAGACCCAGTACTTC. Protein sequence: CASSQDPGNWETQYF.

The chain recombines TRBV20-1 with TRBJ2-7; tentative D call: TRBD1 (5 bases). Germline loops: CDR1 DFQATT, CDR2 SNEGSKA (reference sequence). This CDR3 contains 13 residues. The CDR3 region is CGAGAGQAYEQYV. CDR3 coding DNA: TGCGGAGCCGGAGCTGGACAAGCCTACGAGCAGTACGTC.

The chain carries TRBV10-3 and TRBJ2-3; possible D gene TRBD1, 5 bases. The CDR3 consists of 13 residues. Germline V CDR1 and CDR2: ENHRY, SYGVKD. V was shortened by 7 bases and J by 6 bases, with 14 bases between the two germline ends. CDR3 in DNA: TGTGCCATCAAATTCGACAGTTTGGATACGCAGTATTTT. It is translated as CAIKFDSLDTQYF.

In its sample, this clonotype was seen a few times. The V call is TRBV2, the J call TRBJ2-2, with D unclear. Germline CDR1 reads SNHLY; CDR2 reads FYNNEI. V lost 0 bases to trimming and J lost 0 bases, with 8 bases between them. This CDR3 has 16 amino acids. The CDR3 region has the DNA TGTGCCAGCAGTGAAGCGTGGGCGGCGAACACCGGGGAGCTGTTTTTT. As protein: CASSEAWAANTGELFF. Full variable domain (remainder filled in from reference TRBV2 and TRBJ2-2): EPEVTQTPSHQVTQMGQEVILRCVPISNHLYFYWYRQILGQKVEFLVSFYNNEISEKSEIFDDQFSVERPDGSNFTLKIRSTKLEDSAMYFCASSEAWAANTGELFFGEGSRLTVL.

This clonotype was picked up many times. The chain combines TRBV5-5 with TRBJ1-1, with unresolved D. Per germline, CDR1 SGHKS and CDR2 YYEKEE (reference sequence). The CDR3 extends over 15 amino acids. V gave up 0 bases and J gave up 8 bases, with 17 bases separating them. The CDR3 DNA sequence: TGTGCCAGCAGCTTGGGGCAGCCCTACCCCCGGGAAGCTTTCTTT. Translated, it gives CASSLGQPYPREAFF.